This TCR beta chain was obtained from a study of blood T cell repertoires in COVID-19. The table came from immunoSEQ multiplex PCR; TCRdb's copy has only in-frame clones and leaves some out. Of more than 30,000 clones detected, around 90% appear once; the ten largest clones hold roughly 1.6%. From germline, CDR1 is MGHRA and CDR2 YSYEKL. The CDR3 is 15 amino acids. Germline trimming cut 2 bases from V and 7 bases from J; bases unmatched to any gene: 4. This chain uses TRBV4-1 with TRBJ1-6; 8 bases agree with TRBD1. The sequenced sample consisted of peripheral blood. The TCR originated in a man aged 60-69 years with active COVID-19. In nucleotides, the CDR3 is TGCGCCAGCAGCCAACAACAGGGGGACAATTCACCCCTCCACTTT. Residues: CASSQQQGDNSPLHF.